A single sample is the source of the 21 T cell receptor beta chains below, sequenced in a study of T cells in Graves' hyperthyroidism and ophthalmopathy. What was amplified from RNA transcripts were TCR beta CDR3 regions. HTBI primers were employed in a first-round RT-PCR of the TCR CDR3. MiXCR, run by TCRdb on the multiplex PCR reads, gives a single entry per CDR3 protein. The sample carries hundreds of thousands of distinct CDR3 sequences, approximately 14% recorded once. Specimen: blood. The receptor source for this set is a woman in her forties with Graves' ophthalmopathy.

The sample holds a few counts of this clonotype. J is TRBJ2-4 and V is TRBV7-2; 8 bases fit TRBD2. CDR1 is SGHTA and CDR2 is FQGNSA in the germline V gene. This CDR3 has 16 residues. V was clipped by 4 bases and J by 7 bases; unmatched bases: 12. CDR3 protein: CASSSSPSGRGNIQYF. The CDR3 nucleotides read TGTGCCAGCAGCTCATCCCCTAGCGGGCGAGGGAACATTCAGTACTTC.

This rearrangement joins TRBV24-1 to TRBJ2-1; D may be TRBD2 (6 bases). CDR3 size: 12 residues. Germline lookup yields CDR1 KGHDR and CDR2 SFDVKD. Trimming took 5 bases from V and 6 from J, leaving 7 bases between them. CDR3 region: CATSGAGNEQFF. CDR3 coding DNA: TGTGCCACCAGTGGAGCGGGCAATGAGCAGTTCTTC.

This clonotype has a count of ten or more. This sequence joins TRBV12-3 or TRBV12-4 and TRBJ1-4; D gene unclear. V dropped 6 bases and J dropped 2 bases, with 10 bases sitting between them. CDR3 length: 14 residues. The CDR3 here is CASRKGSTNEKLFF. The DNA for the CDR3 is TGTGCCAGCAGGAAGGGCAGTACTAATGAAAAACTGTTTTTT.

This clonotype was seen ten or more times. The chain employs TRBV6-5 and TRBJ2-7, with no clear D. Trimming stripped 11 bases from V and 3 bases from J, with 14 bases between. The length of the CDR3 is 12 residues. Germline lookup yields CDR1 MNHEY and CDR2 SVGAGI. The CDR3 loop reads CAHGGFLYEQYF. CDR3 coding DNA: TGTGCCCATGGTGGGTTCCTCTACGAGCAGTACTTC.

The gene calls are TRBV7-2 and TRBJ2-7; the D is unclear. Trimming removed 1 base at V and 5 bases at J, with 9 bases between. The CDR3 contains 13 residues. Germline CDR1 SGHTA, CDR2 FQGNSA. CDR3 sequence (DNA): TGTGCCAGCAGCTTAGGAATTTCCGACGAGCAGTACTTC. Translation gives CASSLGISDEQYF. Full variable domain (outside the CDR3, taken from reference TRBV7-2 and TRBJ2-7): GAGVSQSPSNKVTEKGKDVELRCDPISGHTALYWYRQSLGQGLEFLIYFQGNSAPDKSGLPSDRFSAERTGGSVSTLTIQRTQQEDSAVYLCASSLGISDEQYFGPGTRLTVT.

This clonotype was counted ten times or more. V usage is TRBV19 and J usage is TRBJ2-6; 8 nucleotides line up with TRBD2. The germline gives CDR1 LNHDA, CDR2 SQIVND (reference sequence). V lost 8 bases, J lost 1 base, and 4 bases stayed unmatched. The CDR3 runs 15 residues. Here the CDR3 reads CASRGGLSGANVLTF. The CDR3 DNA follows: TGTGCCAGTCGGGGGGGCTTATCTGGGGCCAACGTCCTGACTTTC.

This clonotype has ten or more counts. The rearrangement links TRBV6-5 to TRBJ2-7; either TRBD1 or TRBD2 may supply D (6 bases each). This CDR3 is 14 amino acids long. CDR1 is MNHEY, CDR2 SVGAGI, per germline. V was trimmed by 3 bases and J by 6 bases, leaving 15 bases between them. For the CDR3, the DNA is TGTGCCAGCAGTTATCCCAGACAGGAGGGCGAGCAGTACTTC. As protein: CASSYPRQEGEQYF.

This chain connects TRBV30 to TRBJ2-5; tentatively, D is TRBD2 (5 bases). The ends were cut back, 0 bases at V and 2 bases at J, with 7 bases in the middle. The CDR3 contains 13 residues. Germline-derived CDR1 and CDR2 are GTSNPN and SVGIG (reference sequence). CDR3 protein: CAWSVRLQETQYF. CDR3 sequence (DNA): TGTGCCTGGAGTGTACGACTACAAGAGACCCAGTACTTC.

This clonotype has only a few counts. The CDR3 region has the DNA TGCAGCGTTGCGGGGGGGCGGTACGAGCAGTACTTC. Its protein product is CSVAGGRYEQYF. The chain couples TRBV29-1 to TRBJ2-7, with 8 bases fitting TRBD2. Trimming removed 4 bases from V and 4 bases from J; junction bases left unmatched: 3. In germline, CDR1 is SQVTM, CDR2 ANQGSEA. The CDR3 contains 12 residues.

This clonotype was recorded at least ten times. As DNA, the CDR3 is TGTGCCTGGAGTGAGGGACAGGGATACCAAGAGACCCAGTACTTC. Amino acids: CAWSEGQGYQETQYF. The chain joins TRBV30 to TRBJ2-5, with 9 bases that match TRBD1. The CDR3 length is 15 residues. Germline V gene lookup returns CDR1 GTSNPN and CDR2 SVGIG (reference sequence). The J segment lost 0 bases and the V segment lost 1 base, leaving 3 bases of the junction unmatched.

This clonotype has at least ten counts. This chain links TRBV25-1 with TRBJ1-3; TRBD1 aligns across 7 bases. The ends lost 1 base at V and 4 bases at J; junction bases unmatched: 10. In germline, CDR1 is MGHDK, CDR2 SYGVNS. This CDR3 is 17 amino acids long. CDR3 amino acids: CASSELRGRGRGNTIYF. The CDR3, as DNA: TGTGCCAGCAGTGAATTGCGTGGCAGGGGGAGGGGAAACACCATATATTTT.

This clonotype was seen at least ten times. The chain couples TRBV5-1 to TRBJ2-5; TRBD2 matches at 7 bases. Germline V gene lookup returns CDR1 SGHRS and CDR2 YFSETQ. The CDR3 spans 13 residues. V was pared by 3 bases and J by 3 bases, with 2 bases of the junction left unmatched. CDR3 sequence reads: CASSWAGEETQYF. As DNA, the CDR3 is TGCGCCAGCAGCTGGGCGGGAGAAGAGACCCAGTACTTC.

This clonotype occurred many times. The chain recombines TRBV27 with TRBJ1-2; 9 bases fit TRBD1. With V trimmed by 10 bases and J by 3 bases, 9 bases remained unmatched. Germline assignment: CDR1 MNHEY and CDR2 SMNVEV (reference sequence). The CDR3 runs to 14 residues. The CDR3 nucleotides are TGTGCCACCTCCCGACAGGGGGTACACTATGGCTACACCTTC. It codes for CATSRQGVHYGYTF.

The chain links TRBV30 to TRBJ2-7; D not certain. V dropped 4 bases and J dropped 0 bases, with 16 bases sitting between them. The CDR3 has 15 amino acids. CDR1 is GTSNPN and CDR2 is SVGIG in the germline V gene (reference sequence). This CDR3 is CAWNPPGWSSYEQYF. The CDR3 DNA reads TGTGCCTGGAATCCCCCCGGATGGAGCTCCTACGAGCAGTACTTC. The full variable domain, completed using reference TRBV30 and TRBJ2-7, is SQTIHQWPATLVQPVGSPLSLECTVEGTSNPNLYWYRQAAGRGLQLLFYSVGIGQISSEVPQNLSASRPQDRQFILSSKKLLLSDSGFYLCAWNPPGWSSYEQYFGPGTRLTVT.

There are many counts of this clonotype. This sequence joins TRBV6-2 or TRBV6-3 and TRBJ2-7, with no clear D. The V end was cut by 10 bases, the J end by 2 bases, with 12 bases between. Germline V gene lookup returns CDR1 MNHEY and CDR2 SVGEGT. The CDR3 loop spans 12 amino acids. The CDR3 loop is CATTLGPYEQYF. CDR3 bases: TGTGCCACAACATTGGGCCCCTACGAGCAGTACTTC.

Many counts were recorded for this clonotype. V is TRBV12-3 or TRBV12-4 and J is TRBJ1-5; D call uncertain. The germline V and J ends were trimmed by 5 bases and 4 bases, with 12 bases remaining between them. The CDR3 runs to 14 residues. CDR3 sequence (DNA): TGTGCCAGCAGTCCGATGGACGGAAATCAGCCCCAGCATTTT. Its translation is CASSPMDGNQPQHF.

V is TRBV28 and J is TRBJ1-1; 7 positions agree with TRBD1. V lost 3 bases, J lost 0 bases, and 7 bases stayed unmatched. CDR1 MDHEN and CDR2 SYDVKM come from the germline V gene. This CDR3 region has 16 residues. The CDR3 region is CASSLRGQTMNTEAFF. The CDR3 DNA is TGTGCCAGCAGTTTGAGGGGGCAGACTATGAACACTGAAGCTTTCTTT.

This clonotype occurred many times. The chain employs TRBV15 and TRBJ2-5; the D gene could be TRBD1 or TRBD2 (5 bases each). This CDR3 has 14 residues. V was trimmed by 1 base and J by 3 bases, leaving 9 bases between them. Germline lookup yields CDR1 LNHNV and CDR2 YYDKDF (reference sequence). CDR3 residues: CATSRVVGEETQYF. For the CDR3, the DNA is TGTGCCACCAGCAGAGTAGTGGGGGAAGAGACCCAGTACTTC. The full variable domain, rest sourced from reference TRBV15 and TRBJ2-5, is DAMVIQNPRYQVTQFGKPVTLSCSQTLNHNVMYWYQQKSSQAPKLLFHYYDKDFNNEADTPDNFQSRRPNTSFCFLDIRSPGLGDTAMYLCATSRVVGEETQYFGPGTRLLVL.

This clonotype was observed many times. The V gene is TRBV6-5, the J gene TRBJ1-2, with D unclear. The germline CDR1 and CDR2 sequences are MNHEY and SVGAGI. Trimming left V 0 bases short and J 8 bases short, with 16 bases between. CDR3 length: 15 residues. DNA for the CDR3: TGTGCCAGCAGTTACTCGATGGTTGGCGCAGGCGGCTACACCTTC. Translated: CASSYSMVGAGGYTF.

The rearrangement uses TRBV11-2 and TRBJ2-7, with TRBD1 matching over 9 bases. Germline-derived CDR1 and CDR2 are SGHAT and FQNNGV. The CDR3 is 15 residues long. The J segment lost 7 bases and the V segment lost 1 base, leaving 8 bases of the junction unmatched. In nucleotides, the CDR3 is TGTGCCAGCAGCTTAGTCACAGGGGGCTCGGGGGAGCAGTACTTC. Protein sequence: CASSLVTGGSGEQYF.

This rearrangement joins TRBV13 to TRBJ2-7, with D perhaps matching TRBD1 or TRBD2 (5 bases each). Trimming took 3 bases from V and 6 from J, leaving 18 bases between them. The CDR3 loop spans 15 amino acids. The germline CDR1 and CDR2 sequences are PRHDT and FYEKMQ (reference sequence). This CDR3 reads CASSFGISGGREQYF. In DNA form, the CDR3 reads TGTGCCAGCAGCTTCGGGATAAGTGGGGGTCGCGAGCAGTACTTC.